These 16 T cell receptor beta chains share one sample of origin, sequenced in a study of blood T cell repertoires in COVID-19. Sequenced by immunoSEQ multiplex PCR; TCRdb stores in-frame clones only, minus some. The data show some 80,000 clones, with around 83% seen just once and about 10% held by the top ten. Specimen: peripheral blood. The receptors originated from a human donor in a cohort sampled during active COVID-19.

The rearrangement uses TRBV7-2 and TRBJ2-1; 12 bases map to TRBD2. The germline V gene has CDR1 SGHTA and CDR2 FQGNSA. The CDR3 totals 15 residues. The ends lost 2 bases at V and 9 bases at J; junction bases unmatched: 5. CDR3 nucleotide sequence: TGTGCCAGCAGCTTACGGGGACTAGCGGGCCTTGAGCAGTTCTTC. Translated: CASSLRGLAGLEQFF.

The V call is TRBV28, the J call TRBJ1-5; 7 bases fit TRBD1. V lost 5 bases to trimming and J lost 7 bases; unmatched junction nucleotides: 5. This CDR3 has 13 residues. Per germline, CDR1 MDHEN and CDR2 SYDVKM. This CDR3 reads CASSPRRGQPQHF. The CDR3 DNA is TGTGCCAGCAGTCCGCGCAGGGGGCAGCCCCAGCATTTT.

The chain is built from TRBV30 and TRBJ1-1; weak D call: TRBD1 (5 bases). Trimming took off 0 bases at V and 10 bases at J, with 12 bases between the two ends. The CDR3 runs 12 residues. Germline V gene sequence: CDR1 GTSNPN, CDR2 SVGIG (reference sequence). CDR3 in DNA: TGTGCCTGGAGTGTTGTGGGGGGGAGAGCTTTCTTT. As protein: CAWSVVGGRAFF.

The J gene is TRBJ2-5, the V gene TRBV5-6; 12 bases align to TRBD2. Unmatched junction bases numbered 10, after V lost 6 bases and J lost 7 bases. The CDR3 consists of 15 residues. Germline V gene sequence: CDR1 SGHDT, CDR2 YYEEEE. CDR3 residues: CASNPSGGAKGTQYF. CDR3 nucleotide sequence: TGTGCCAGCAACCCTAGCGGGGGGGCGAAGGGGACCCAGTACTTC.

CDR3 DNA: TGTGCCAGCAGTCCAAGGACTAGCTTCGGCGGGGAGCTGTTTTTT. This translates into CASSPRTSFGGELFF. The chain recombines TRBV6-5 with TRBJ2-2, with TRBD2 matching 8 bases. Germline assignment: CDR1 MNHEY and CDR2 SVGAGI. Trimming removed 5 bases from V and 7 bases from J; junction bases left unmatched: 9. The CDR3 is 15 residues long.

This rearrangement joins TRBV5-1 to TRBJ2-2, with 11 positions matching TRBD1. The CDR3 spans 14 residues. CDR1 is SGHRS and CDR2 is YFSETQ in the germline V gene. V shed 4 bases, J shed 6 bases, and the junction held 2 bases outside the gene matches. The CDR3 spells CASSPGQGAGELFF. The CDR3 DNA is TGCGCCAGCAGCCCGGGACAGGGGGCCGGGGAGCTGTTTTTT.

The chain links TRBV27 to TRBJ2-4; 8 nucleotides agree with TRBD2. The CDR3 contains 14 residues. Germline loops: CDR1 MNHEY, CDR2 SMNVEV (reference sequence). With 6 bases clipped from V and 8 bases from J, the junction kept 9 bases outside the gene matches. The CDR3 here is CASRSWREEDIQYF. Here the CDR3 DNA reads TGTGCCAGCAGGTCTTGGCGGGAGGAGGACATTCAGTACTTC.

The CDR3 here is CASSSQSGAAYEQYF. The CDR3 DNA follows: TGTGCCAGCAGCTCGCAAAGCGGGGCCGCCTACGAGCAGTACTTC. The V and J genes are TRBV11-3 and TRBJ2-7; TRBD2 aligns across 7 bases. V shed 4 bases and J 2 bases; nucleotides not matched to a gene: 8. The germline V gene encodes CDR1 SGHNT and CDR2 YENEEA. The CDR3 loop spans 15 amino acids.

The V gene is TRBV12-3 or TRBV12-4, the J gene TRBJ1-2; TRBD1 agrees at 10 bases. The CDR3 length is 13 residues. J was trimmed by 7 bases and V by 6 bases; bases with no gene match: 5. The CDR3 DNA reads TGTGCCAGCAGCCAGACAGGGGGCGGTGGCTACACCTTC. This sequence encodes CASSQTGGGGYTF.

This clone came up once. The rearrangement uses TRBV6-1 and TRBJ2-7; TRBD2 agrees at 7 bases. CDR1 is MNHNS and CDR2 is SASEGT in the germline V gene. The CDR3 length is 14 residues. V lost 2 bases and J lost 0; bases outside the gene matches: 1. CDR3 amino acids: CASSESGISYEQYF. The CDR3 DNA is TGTGCCAGCAGTGAAAGCGGGATCTCCTACGAGCAGTACTTC.

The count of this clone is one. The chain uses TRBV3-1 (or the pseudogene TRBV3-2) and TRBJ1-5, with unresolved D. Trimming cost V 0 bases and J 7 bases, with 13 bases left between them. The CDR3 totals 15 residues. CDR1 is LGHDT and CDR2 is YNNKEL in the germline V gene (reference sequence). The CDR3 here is CASSQDLGSGQPQHF. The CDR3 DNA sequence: TGTGCCAGCAGCCAAGACTTAGGTTCGGGACAGCCCCAGCATTTT.

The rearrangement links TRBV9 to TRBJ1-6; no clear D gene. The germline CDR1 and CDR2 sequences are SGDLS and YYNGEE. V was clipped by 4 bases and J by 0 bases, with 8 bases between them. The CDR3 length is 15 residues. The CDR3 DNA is TGTGCCAGCAGCCCCCTGAGCTCCTATAATTCACCCCTCCACTTT. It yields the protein CASSPLSSYNSPLHF.

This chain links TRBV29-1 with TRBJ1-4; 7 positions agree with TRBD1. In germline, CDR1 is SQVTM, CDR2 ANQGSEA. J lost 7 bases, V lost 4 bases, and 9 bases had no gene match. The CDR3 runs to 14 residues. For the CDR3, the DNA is TGCAGCGTTGGGGTAGGGGGCGCCTTTGAAAAACTGTTTTTT. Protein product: CSVGVGGAFEKLFF.

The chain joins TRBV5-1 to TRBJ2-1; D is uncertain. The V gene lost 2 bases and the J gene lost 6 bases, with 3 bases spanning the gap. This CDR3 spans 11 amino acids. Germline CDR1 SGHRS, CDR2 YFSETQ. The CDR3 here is CASSFVNEQFF. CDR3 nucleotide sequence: TGCGCCAGCAGCTTCGTCAATGAGCAGTTCTTC.

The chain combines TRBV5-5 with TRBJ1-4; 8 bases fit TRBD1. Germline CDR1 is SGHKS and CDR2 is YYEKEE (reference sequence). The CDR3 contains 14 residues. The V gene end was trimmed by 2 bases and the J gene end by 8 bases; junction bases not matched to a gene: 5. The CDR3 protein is CASSFTGGGEKLFF. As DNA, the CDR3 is TGTGCCAGCAGCTTCACAGGGGGTGGAGAAAAACTGTTTTTT.

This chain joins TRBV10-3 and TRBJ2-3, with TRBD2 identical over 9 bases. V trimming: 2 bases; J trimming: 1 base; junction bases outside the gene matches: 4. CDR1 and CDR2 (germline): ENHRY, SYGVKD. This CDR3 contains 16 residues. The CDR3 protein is CAISEPRGGGTDTQYF. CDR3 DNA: TGTGCCATCAGTGAGCCGCGGGGGGGCGGCACAGATACGCAGTATTTT.